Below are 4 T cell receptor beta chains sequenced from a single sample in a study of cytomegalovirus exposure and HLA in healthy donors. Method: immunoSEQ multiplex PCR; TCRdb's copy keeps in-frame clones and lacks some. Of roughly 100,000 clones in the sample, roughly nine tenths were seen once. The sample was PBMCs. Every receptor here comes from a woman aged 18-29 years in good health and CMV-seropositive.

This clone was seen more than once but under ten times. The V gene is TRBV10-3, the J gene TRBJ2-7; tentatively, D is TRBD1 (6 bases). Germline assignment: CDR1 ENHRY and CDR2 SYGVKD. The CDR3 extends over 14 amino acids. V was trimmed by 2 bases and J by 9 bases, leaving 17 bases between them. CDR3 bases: TGTGCCATCAGTGAGAACGACAGGATAAACTGGCAGTACTTC. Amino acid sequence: CAISENDRINWQYF.

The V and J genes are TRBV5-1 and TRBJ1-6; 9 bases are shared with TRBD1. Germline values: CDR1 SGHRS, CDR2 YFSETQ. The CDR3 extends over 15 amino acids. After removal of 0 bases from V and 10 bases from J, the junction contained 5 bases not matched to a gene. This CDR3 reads CASSLAGTGRSPLHF. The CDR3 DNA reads TGCGCCAGCAGCTTGGCCGGGACAGGGCGATCACCCCTCCACTTT.

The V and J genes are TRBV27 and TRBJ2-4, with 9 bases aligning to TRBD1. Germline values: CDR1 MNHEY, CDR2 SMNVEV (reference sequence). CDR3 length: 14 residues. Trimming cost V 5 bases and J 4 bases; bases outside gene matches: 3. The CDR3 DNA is TGTGCCAGCAGTGCCGACAGGGGGAAAAACATTCAGTACTTC. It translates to CASSADRGKNIQYF.

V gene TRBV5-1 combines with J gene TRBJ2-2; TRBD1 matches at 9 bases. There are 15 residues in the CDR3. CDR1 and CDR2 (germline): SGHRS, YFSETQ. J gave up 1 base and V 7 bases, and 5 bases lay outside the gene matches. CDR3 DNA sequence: TGCGCCAGCGAGGGGACAGGGAGGAACACCGGGGAGCTGTTTTTT. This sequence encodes CASEGTGRNTGELFF.